This record looks at one TCR beta chain sequence and its context. This record belongs to a study of T-cell memory formation after mild COVID-19. TCRdb re-called the 5' RACE reads through MiXCR, storing one row per CDR3 protein. Among under 300,000 distinct CDR3 sequences listed, approximately 9% were seen once. Germline CDR1 DFQATT, CDR2 SNEGSKA (reference sequence). Trimming shortened V by 3 bases and J by 6 bases, and 16 bases separated the two germline ends. The CDR3 is made up of 14 amino acids. The chain carries TRBV20-1 and TRBJ2-3; the D is unclear. Source material: PBMCs or a T cell subset sorted from them (not recorded which). The clonotype was recovered from a man between 18 and 35 years old who had mild COVID-19 (a few samples of this study predate the infection). Cell type and time point are not known. Here the CDR3 reads CSARAEVKSDTQYF. CDR3 coding DNA: TGCAGTGCTAGGGCCGAAGTCAAATCGGATACGCAGTATTTT.